These 13 T cell receptor beta chains were sequenced from one sample in a study of blood T cells in healthy people across ages. Then a second PCR, running about 6 to 12 cycles, was carried out with a sample-barcoded 5' primer and a J-beta primer mix. TCRdb itself ran the 5' RACE reads through MiXCR, one entry per CDR3 protein. The sample has about 1,800,000 distinct CDR3 sequences, roughly 28% seen once. The specimen sequenced was blood. Receptors originate from a woman aged 25 to 39 in good health.

There are a few counts of this clonotype. The chain recombines TRBV29-1 with TRBJ2-3; D might be TRBD1 or TRBD2, each matching 6 bases. Germline lookup yields CDR1 SQVTM and CDR2 ANQGSEA. The CDR3 is 14 residues long. V lost 4 bases and J lost 3, with 14 bases in between. The CDR3 DNA follows: TGCAGCGTTGTGCGTCAGGGGAGGACAGATACGCAGTATTTT. Protein: CSVVRQGRTDTQYF.

The CDR3 sequence: CASSQDLTGIYGYTF. The CDR3 coding sequence is TGCGCCAGCAGCCAAGATTTGACGGGGATCTATGGCTACACCTTC. The chain has TRBV4-3 and TRBJ1-2; D is ambiguous. In germline, CDR1 is LGHNA, CDR2 YSLEER. The CDR3 is made up of 15 amino acids. Trimming cost V 0 bases and J 4 bases, with 12 bases left between them.

The gene calls are TRBV5-1 and TRBJ2-7; D tentatively fits TRBD1 or TRBD2 (5 bases each). V was pared by 1 base and J by 2 bases, with 10 bases between. Germline V gene lookup returns CDR1 SGHRS and CDR2 YFSETQ. This CDR3 contains 14 residues. The CDR3 nucleotides read TGCGCCAGCAGCTTGCCCGGGGCCCCCTACGAGCAGTACTTC. Its protein product is CASSLPGAPYEQYF.

The V and J genes are TRBV27 and TRBJ1-2; TRBD1 is a possible D gene (5 bases). V gave up 0 bases and J gave up 0 bases, with 14 bases separating them. The CDR3 contains 17 residues. Per germline, CDR1 MNHEY and CDR2 SMNVEV (reference sequence). The CDR3: CASSLSGRQQSNYGYTF. CDR3 DNA sequence: TGTGCCAGCAGTTTATCGGGTCGACAGCAATCTAACTATGGCTACACCTTC.

This clonotype was observed a handful of times. V is TRBV12-3 or TRBV12-4 and J is TRBJ2-7; a weak D match, TRBD2 (7 bases). This CDR3 region has 14 residues. V was trimmed by 2 bases and J by 3 bases, leaving 11 bases between them. CDR3 DNA: TGTGCCAGCAGTTTATGGGGGGGCCTCTACGAGCAGTACTTC. Its translation is CASSLWGGLYEQYF.

This clonotype was observed many times. The DNA for the CDR3 is TGCAGCGTTGAAGGACAGGGGACAAACATTCAGTACTTC. Amino acids: CSVEGQGTNIQYF. The genes are TRBV29-1 and TRBJ2-4, with TRBD1 identical over 8 bases. CDR1 and CDR2 (germline): SQVTM, ANQGSEA. Trimming at V came to 1 base and at J to 6 bases, leaving 2 bases not matched to a gene. The CDR3 runs to 13 residues.

Only one count was recorded for this clonotype. The chain recombines TRBV6-2 or TRBV6-3 with TRBJ2-4; 11 bases fit TRBD2. The CDR3 is made up of 14 amino acids. Germline CDR1 reads MNHEY; CDR2 reads SVGEGT. After removal of 7 bases from V and 13 bases from J, the junction contained 12 bases not matched to a gene. The CDR3: CASTLAGDWNEQYF. Here the CDR3 DNA reads TGTGCCAGCACACTAGCGGGAGATTGGAATGAGCAGTACTTC.

This clonotype turned up a few times. CDR3 DNA: TGCAGTGCTAGAGGACTAGCGGGATATCAGAGTGAGCAGTTCTTC. This codes for CSARGLAGYQSEQFF. The chain has TRBV20-1 and TRBJ2-1; 11 positions match TRBD2. Germline loops: CDR1 DFQATT, CDR2 SNEGSKA (reference sequence). This CDR3 region has 15 residues. V was pared by 1 base and J by 9 bases, with 8 bases of the junction left unmatched.

This clonotype came up a few times. The CDR3 DNA sequence: TGTGCCAGCAGTTCCCAGGGGGCCCCCCAAGAGACCCAGTACTTC. Protein product: CASSSQGAPQETQYF. The rearrangement links TRBV6-6 to TRBJ2-5; 8 nucleotides align to TRBD1. Germline CDR1 is MNHNY and CDR2 is SVGAGI (reference sequence). The CDR3 length is 15 residues. Losses at the gene ends were 4 bases for V and 1 base for J; bases not matched to a gene: 5.

The table lists this clonotype with a few counts. The chain uses TRBV25-1 and TRBJ1-2; 11 bases align to TRBD1. CDR1 is MGHDK, CDR2 SYGVNS, per germline. Trimming cost V 6 bases and J 5 bases; bases outside gene matches: 11. CDR3 length: 16 amino acids. The CDR3 nucleotides read TGTGCCAGCAGCCCCCCGGGACAGGGGGTTGGGTATGGCTACACCTTC. Protein: CASSPPGQGVGYGYTF.

This clonotype turned up a few times. This CDR3 is CASSPLDRANEQFF. The CDR3 DNA reads TGTGCCAGCAGCCCTTTGGACAGGGCCAATGAGCAGTTCTTC. The V gene is TRBV12-3 or TRBV12-4, the J gene TRBJ2-1, with TRBD1 identical over 8 bases. J was trimmed by 6 bases and V by 6 bases; bases with no gene match: 7. The CDR3 is 14 residues long.

This sequence joins TRBV7-9 and TRBJ1-5; TRBD1 matches at 8 bases. Germline trimming cut 5 bases from V and 6 bases from J; bases unmatched to any gene: 12. There are 16 residues in the CDR3. Looked up from germline, CDR1 is SEHNR and CDR2 is FQNEAQ (reference sequence). The CDR3 nucleotides are TGTGCCAGCAGCGCAGACAGGGGCTTTAGTACTCAGCCCCAGCATTTT. Encoded protein: CASSADRGFSTQPQHF.

To note about this clonotype: The junction and the germline gene differ at one end; a read error may be behind it. The rearrangement joins TRBV11-2 to TRBJ2-1; TRBD2 agrees at 8 bases. The CDR3 length is 19 residues. Looked up from germline, CDR1 is SGHAT and CDR2 is FQNNGV. For the CDR3, the DNA is TGTGTCAGCAGCTTATCAGGGGCTAGCGGCGGGGGGTCCTACAATGAGCAGTTCTTC. It is translated as CVSSLSGASGGGSYNEQFF.